A single sample is the source of the 12 T cell receptor beta chains below, sequenced in a study of cytomegalovirus exposure and HLA in healthy donors. The PCR contained 60 Vbeta and 13 Jbeta primers. Sequencing was performed with immunoSEQ multiplex PCR; in TCRdb, only in-frame clones are kept and a portion is missing. This table has fewer than 250,000 clones, roughly 80% appearing once. The sequencing sample was made of PBMCs. The receptors were sampled from a man aged 25 to 40 in good health and CMV-seronegative.

V is TRBV6-5 and J is TRBJ2-1; TRBD2 matches 7 bases. Germline trimming cut 2 bases from V and 5 bases from J; bases unmatched to any gene: 6. Germline CDR1 is MNHEY and CDR2 is SVGAGI. This CDR3 has 15 amino acids. The CDR3 spells CASSYSTSADNEQFF. The CDR3 region has the DNA TGTGCCAGCAGTTACAGCACTAGCGCAGACAATGAGCAGTTCTTC.

This CDR3 reads CASSLGGQRLEKLFF. For the CDR3, the DNA is TGTGCCAGCAGCTTGGGGGGACAGCGCCTTGAAAAACTGTTTTTT. The chain combines TRBV5-6 with TRBJ1-4; 7 bases line up with TRBD1. V lost 0 bases and J lost 7; bases outside the gene matches: 6. This CDR3 comprises 15 residues. Germline CDR1 and CDR2: SGHDT and YYEEEE.

The chain employs TRBV6-5 and TRBJ2-4; D not resolved. Germline CDR1 reads MNHEY; CDR2 reads SVGAGI. This CDR3 spans 16 amino acids. Trimming removed 0 bases at V and 1 base at J, with 10 bases between. The CDR3 sequence is CASSYSQALAKNIQYF. The CDR3 DNA sequence: TGTGCCAGCAGTTACTCCCAGGCGCTGGCCAAAAACATTCAGTACTTC.

The V call is TRBV28, the J call TRBJ2-7; 8 bases line up with TRBD1. The CDR3 totals 14 residues. V gave up 3 bases and J gave up 6 bases; unmatched junction bases: 7. The germline V gene has CDR1 MDHEN and CDR2 SYDVKM. CDR3 region: CASSLGQGAGEQYF. In DNA, the CDR3 is TGTGCCAGCAGTTTGGGCCAGGGGGCCGGCGAGCAGTACTTC.

The V gene is TRBV5-1, the J gene TRBJ2-3, with TRBD1 identical over 8 bases. The germline V gene encodes CDR1 SGHRS and CDR2 YFSETQ. This CDR3 has 15 amino acids. The V segment lost 0 bases and the J segment 4 bases; nucleotides outside the gene matches: 4. CDR3 residues: CASSLARGQSDTQYF. Written as DNA, the CDR3 is TGCGCCAGCAGCTTGGCCAGGGGGCAATCAGATACGCAGTATTTT.

This sequence joins TRBV19 and TRBJ2-1; 8 nucleotides agree with TRBD1. The CDR3 spans 14 residues. With V trimmed by 6 bases and J by 4 bases, 5 bases remained unmatched. CDR1 and CDR2 from the germline V gene are LNHDA and SQIVND (reference sequence). CDR3 loop: CASSQGAGYNEQFF. CDR3 nucleotides: TGTGCCAGTAGCCAGGGGGCGGGATACAATGAGCAGTTCTTC.

The chain links TRBV11-3 to TRBJ2-5; a weak D match, TRBD2 (5 bases). The CDR3 sequence is 13 residues long. V gave up 5 bases and J gave up 5 bases, with 12 bases separating them. The V gene's germline CDR1 is SGHNT and CDR2 YENEEA. CDR3 loop: CASSQRWLETQYF. CDR3 in DNA: TGTGCCAGCAGCCAGCGGTGGTTGGAGACCCAGTACTTC.

The V gene is TRBV5-6, the J gene TRBJ1-6, with D tentatively TRBD1 (6 bases). The V gene lost 0 bases and the J gene lost 4 bases, with 8 bases spanning the gap. CDR1 and CDR2 from the germline V gene are SGHDT and YYEEEE. This CDR3 has 15 amino acids. This CDR3 reads CASSLDREYNSPLHF. DNA of the CDR3: TGTGCCAGCAGCTTGGACAGGGAGTATAATTCACCCCTCCACTTT.

The J gene is TRBJ2-7, the V gene TRBV10-1; possible D gene TRBD1, 6 bases. The V end lost 8 bases, the J end lost 6 bases, and 20 bases lay between the germline ends. Germline CDR1 and CDR2: WNHNN and SYGVQD (reference sequence). CDR3 size: 14 residues. CDR3 in amino acids: CASSPGVPYGEQYF. For the CDR3, the DNA is TGCGCCAGCTCCCCAGGGGTCCCATACGGCGAGCAGTACTTC.

The rearrangement joins TRBV11-2 to TRBJ1-2, with D perhaps matching TRBD1 (5 bases). Germline V lookup: CDR1 SGHAT, CDR2 FQNNGV. This CDR3 is built from 13 residues. The V gene lost 5 bases and the J gene lost 2 bases, with 9 bases spanning the gap. The CDR3 region is CASSPTANYGYTF. In DNA, the CDR3 is TGTGCCAGCAGCCCGACAGCCAACTATGGCTACACCTTC.

The J gene is TRBJ2-2, the V gene TRBV27; no firm D call. The length of the CDR3 is 13 residues. The germline V gene encodes CDR1 MNHEY and CDR2 SMNVEV (reference sequence). Trimming removed 9 bases at V and 5 bases at J, with 13 bases between. The CDR3 nucleotides read TGTGCCAGTAAGCTATGGGCTACCGGGGAGCTGTTTTTT. Its translation is CASKLWATGELFF.

The chain links TRBV6-1 to TRBJ2-5; D perhaps matches TRBD2 (6 bases). Germline assignment: CDR1 MNHNS and CDR2 SASEGT. The CDR3 has 16 residues. Trimming took 1 base from V and 5 from J, leaving 17 bases between them. CDR3 nucleotides: TGTGCCAGCAGTGAAGGAGTGCGGGGCCCCCGGGAGACCCAGTACTTC. Residues: CASSEGVRGPRETQYF.